This entry describes one T cell receptor beta chain. The entry originates in a study of shared clonotypes between healthy human individuals. Sequencing was performed with immunoSEQ multiplex PCR; in TCRdb, only in-frame clones are kept and a portion is missing. The sample records roughly 590,000 clones, less than 97% being singletons. CD8 cells classed as naive were CD45RO-negative and positively selected for CCR7, excluding terminally differentiated effector memory CD45RA+ cells. There are 15 residues in the CDR3. Trimming removed 0 bases at V and 2 bases at J, with 11 bases between. Germline lookup yields CDR1 SGDLS and CDR2 YYNGEE.

This TCR derives from a woman between 25 and 40 years old in good health. The specimen was naive CD8+ T cells sorted from blood. The chain has TRBV9 and TRBJ2-5; D possibly corresponds to TRBD2 (6 bases). DNA of the CDR3: TGTGCCAGCAGCGTAGGTGGGGGGAGGCAAGAGACCCAGTACTTC. Translating gives CASSVGGGRQETQYF.